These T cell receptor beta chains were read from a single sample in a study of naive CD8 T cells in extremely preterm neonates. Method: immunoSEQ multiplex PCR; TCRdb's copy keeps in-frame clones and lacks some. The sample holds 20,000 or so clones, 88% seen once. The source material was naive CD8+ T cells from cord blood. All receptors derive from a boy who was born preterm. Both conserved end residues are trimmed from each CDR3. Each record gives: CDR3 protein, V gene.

ASSFSGGRSYEQY | TRBV7-9
ASSQGGNTEAF | TRBV4-3
ASSPGGSSYNSPLH | TRBV9
ASRQGRDSPLH | TRBV4-2
ASSSPGHSYNEQF | TRBV7-6
ASSWTSGGYEQY | TRBV27
ASSGRQGPHNEQF | TRBV9
AWSVLRTNQPQH | TRBV30
ASSYSGHNYGYT | TRBV6-5
ASSASGGEQY | TRBV9
ASSPTSGGAGETQY | TRBV9
ASSQGTNSYEQY | TRBV4-3
ASSLGQNTEAF | TRBV27
ASSVAEGWGETQY | TRBV9
AWTSGGYEQY | TRBV30
ASRHYGYT | TRBV19
ASSLGLSYEQY | TRBV27
ASSWTYNSPLH | TRBV5-1
ASSPSGGANEQF | TRBV7-2
ASSLTGGSGNTIY | TRBV27
ASSLRGRNEQF | TRBV27
ASSEDRWADEQY | TRBV6-1
ASSYLGNEQF | TRBV6-5
ASSQDRGNYGYT | TRBV4-1
ASSWDRGYEQY | TRBV27
ASSMSTEAF | TRBV19
ASRTGGNEQF | TRBV6-5
ASSWTSGDEQY | TRBV19
ATSWPNTPISYNEQF | TRBV6-4
SALNTEAF | TRBV20-1
AWSEETQY | TRBV30
ASSQTGAYEQY | TRBV19
ASSGQARNTEAF | TRBV13
ASRASGGYNEQF | TRBV27
ASSYSRGTEAF | TRBV6-5
ASGVSPGRSYNEQF | TRBV12-5
ASSQEAGFYEQY | TRBV4-1
ASSQGFNYGYT | TRBV11-2
ASSETSGGETQY | TRBV10-1
ASSGRGSNQPQH | TRBV9
ASSEVPAGLTDTQY | TRBV10-1
ASRTGGYGYT | TRBV27
ASSITGEAF | TRBV19
SAGTYGYT | TRBV20-1
ASSPRQGRPYGYT | TRBV7-9